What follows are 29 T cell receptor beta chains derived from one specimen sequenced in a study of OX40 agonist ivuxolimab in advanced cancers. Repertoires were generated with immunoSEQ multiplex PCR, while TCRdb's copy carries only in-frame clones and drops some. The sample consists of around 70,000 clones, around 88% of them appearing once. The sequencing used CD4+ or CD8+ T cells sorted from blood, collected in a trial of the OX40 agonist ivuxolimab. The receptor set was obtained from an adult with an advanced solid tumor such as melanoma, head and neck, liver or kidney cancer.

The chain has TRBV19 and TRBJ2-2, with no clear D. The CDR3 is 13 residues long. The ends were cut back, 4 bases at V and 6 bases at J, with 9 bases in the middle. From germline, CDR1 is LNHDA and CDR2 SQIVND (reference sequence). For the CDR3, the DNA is TGTGCCAGTAGTAGGCAGGCAGCCGGGGAGCTGTTTTTT. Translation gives CASSRQAAGELFF.

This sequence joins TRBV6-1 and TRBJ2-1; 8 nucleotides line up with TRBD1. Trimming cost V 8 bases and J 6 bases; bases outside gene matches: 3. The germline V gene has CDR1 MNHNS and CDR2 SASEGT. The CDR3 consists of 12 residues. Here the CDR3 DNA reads TGTGCCAGCCCCGACAGGGGCAATGAGCAGTTCTTC. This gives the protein CASPDRGNEQFF.

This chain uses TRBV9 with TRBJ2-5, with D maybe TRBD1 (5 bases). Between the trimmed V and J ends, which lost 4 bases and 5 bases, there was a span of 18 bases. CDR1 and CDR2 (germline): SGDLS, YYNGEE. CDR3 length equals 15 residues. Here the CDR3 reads CASSYGVGVSETQYF. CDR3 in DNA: TGTGCCAGCAGCTACGGCGTAGGGGTTTCGGAGACCCAGTACTTC.

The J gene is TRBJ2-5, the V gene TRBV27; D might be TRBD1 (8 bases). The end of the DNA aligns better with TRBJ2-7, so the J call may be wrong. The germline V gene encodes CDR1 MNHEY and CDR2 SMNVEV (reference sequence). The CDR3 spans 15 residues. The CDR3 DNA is TGTGCCAGCAGTTCACGGACAGGGAGGGCCTACGAGCAGTACTTC. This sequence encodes CASSSRTGRAYEQYF.

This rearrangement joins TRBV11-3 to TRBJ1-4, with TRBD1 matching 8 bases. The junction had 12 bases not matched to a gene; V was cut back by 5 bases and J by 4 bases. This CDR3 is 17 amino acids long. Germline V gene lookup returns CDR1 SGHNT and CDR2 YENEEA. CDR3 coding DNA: TGTGCCAGCAGCCGCGGCCTGCAGGGGGCGATTAATGAAAAACTGTTTTTT. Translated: CASSRGLQGAINEKLFF.

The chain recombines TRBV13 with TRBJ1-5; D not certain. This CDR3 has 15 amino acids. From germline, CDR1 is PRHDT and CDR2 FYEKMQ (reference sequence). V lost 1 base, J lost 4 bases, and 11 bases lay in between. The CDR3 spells CASSLAGQRNQPQHF. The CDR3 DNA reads TGTGCCAGCAGCTTAGCAGGCCAGAGAAATCAGCCCCAGCATTTT.

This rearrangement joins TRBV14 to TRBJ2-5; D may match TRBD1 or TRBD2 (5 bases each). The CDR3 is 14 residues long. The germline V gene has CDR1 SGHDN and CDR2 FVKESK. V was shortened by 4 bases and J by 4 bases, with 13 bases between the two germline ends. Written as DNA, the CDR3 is TGTGCCAGCAGCCCCTTGGGACGTGGAGAGACCCAGTACTTC. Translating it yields CASSPLGRGETQYF.

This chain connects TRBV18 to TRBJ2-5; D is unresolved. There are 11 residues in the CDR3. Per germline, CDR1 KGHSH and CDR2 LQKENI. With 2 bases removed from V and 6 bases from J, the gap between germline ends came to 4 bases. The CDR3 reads CASSPEKTQYF. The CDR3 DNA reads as TGTGCCAGCTCACCAGAAAAGACCCAGTACTTC.

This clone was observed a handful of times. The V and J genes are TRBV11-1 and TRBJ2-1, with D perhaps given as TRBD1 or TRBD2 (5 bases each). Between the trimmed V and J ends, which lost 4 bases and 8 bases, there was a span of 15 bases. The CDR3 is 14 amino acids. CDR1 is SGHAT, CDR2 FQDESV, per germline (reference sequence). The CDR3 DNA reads TGTGCCAGCAGCTCTCGCGGGCAGGGAGATGAGCAGTTCTTC. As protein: CASSSRGQGDEQFF. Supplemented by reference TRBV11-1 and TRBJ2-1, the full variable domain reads EAEVAQSPRYKITEKSQAVAFWCDPISGHATLYWYRQILGQGPELLVQFQDESVVDDSQLPKDRFSAERLKGVDSTLKIQPAELGDSAMYLCASSSRGQGDEQFFGPGTRLTVL.

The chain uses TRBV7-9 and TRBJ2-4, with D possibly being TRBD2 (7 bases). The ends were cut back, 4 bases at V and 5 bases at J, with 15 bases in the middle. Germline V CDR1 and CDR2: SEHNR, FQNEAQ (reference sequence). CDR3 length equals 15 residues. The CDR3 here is CASSSSQGGQNIQYF. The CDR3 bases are TGTGCCAGCAGCTCGTCACAGGGAGGGCAAAACATTCAGTACTTC.

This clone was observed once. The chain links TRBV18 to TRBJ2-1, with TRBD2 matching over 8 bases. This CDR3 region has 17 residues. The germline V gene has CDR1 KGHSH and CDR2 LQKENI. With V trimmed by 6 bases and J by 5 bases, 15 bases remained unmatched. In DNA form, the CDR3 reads TGTGCCAGCTCTTTTCGCTCTGGGACTAGTTTAAACAATGAGCAGTTCTTC. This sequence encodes CASSFRSGTSLNNEQFF. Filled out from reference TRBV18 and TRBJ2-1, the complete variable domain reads NAGVMQNPRHLVRRRGQEARLRCSPMKGHSHVYWYRQLPEEGLKFMVYLQKENIIDESGMPKERFSAEFPKEGPSILRIQQVVRGDSAAYFCASSFRSGTSLNNEQFFGPGTRLTVL.

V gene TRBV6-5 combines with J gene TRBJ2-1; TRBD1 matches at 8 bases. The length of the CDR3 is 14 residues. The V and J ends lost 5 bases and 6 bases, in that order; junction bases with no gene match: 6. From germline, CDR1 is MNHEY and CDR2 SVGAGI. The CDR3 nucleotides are TGTGCCAGCAGTCGACAGGGGATTGCCAATGAGCAGTTCTTC. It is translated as CASSRQGIANEQFF.

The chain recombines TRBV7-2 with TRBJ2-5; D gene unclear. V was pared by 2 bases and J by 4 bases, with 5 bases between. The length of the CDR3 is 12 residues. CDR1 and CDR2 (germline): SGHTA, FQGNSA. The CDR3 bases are TGTGCCAGCAGCTTAAGTCGAGAGACCCAGTACTTC. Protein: CASSLSRETQYF.

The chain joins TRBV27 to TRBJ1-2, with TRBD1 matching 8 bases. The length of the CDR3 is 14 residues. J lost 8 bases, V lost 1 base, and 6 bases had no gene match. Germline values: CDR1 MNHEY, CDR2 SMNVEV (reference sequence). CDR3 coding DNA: TGTGCCAGCAGTTTATGGACAGGGTCCGGAGGCTACACCTTC. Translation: CASSLWTGSGGYTF.

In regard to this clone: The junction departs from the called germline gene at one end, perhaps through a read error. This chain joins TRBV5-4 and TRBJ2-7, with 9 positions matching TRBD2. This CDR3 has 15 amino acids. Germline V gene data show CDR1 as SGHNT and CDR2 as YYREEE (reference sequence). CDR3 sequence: CASSQEASGNYEQYF. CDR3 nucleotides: TGCGCCAGCAGCCAAGAGGCTAGCGGGAACTACGAGCAGTACTTC. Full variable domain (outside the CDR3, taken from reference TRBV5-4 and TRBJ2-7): ETGVTQSPTHLIKTRGQQVTLRCSSQSGHNTVSWYQQALGQGPQFIFQYYREEENGRGNFPPRFSGLQFPNYSSELNVNALELDDSALYLCASSQEASGNYEQYFGPGTRLTVT.

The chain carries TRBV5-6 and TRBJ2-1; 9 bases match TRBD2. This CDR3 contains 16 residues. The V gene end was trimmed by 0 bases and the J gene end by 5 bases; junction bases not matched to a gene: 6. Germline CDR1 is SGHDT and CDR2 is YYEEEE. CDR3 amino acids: CASSLERLAGNNEQFF. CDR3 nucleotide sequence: TGTGCCAGCAGCTTGGAGCGGCTAGCGGGGAACAATGAGCAGTTCTTC.

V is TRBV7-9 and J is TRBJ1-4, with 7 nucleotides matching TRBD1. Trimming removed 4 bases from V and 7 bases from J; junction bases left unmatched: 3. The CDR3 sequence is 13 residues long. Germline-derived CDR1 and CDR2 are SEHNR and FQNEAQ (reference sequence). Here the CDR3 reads CASSSAGGEKLFF. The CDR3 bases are TGTGCCAGCAGCTCCGCAGGGGGTGAAAAACTGTTTTTT. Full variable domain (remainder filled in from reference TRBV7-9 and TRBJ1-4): DTGVSQNPRHKITKRGQNVTFRCDPISEHNRLYWYRQTLGQGPEFLTYFQNEAQLEKSRLLSDRFSAERPKGSFSTLEIQRTEQGDSAMYLCASSSAGGEKLFFGSGTQLSVL.

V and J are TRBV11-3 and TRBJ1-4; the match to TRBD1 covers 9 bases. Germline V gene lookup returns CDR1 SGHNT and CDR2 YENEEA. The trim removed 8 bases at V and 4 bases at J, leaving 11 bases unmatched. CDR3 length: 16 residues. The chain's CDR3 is CASQPGGQGFNEKLFF. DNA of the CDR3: TGTGCCAGCCAGCCGGGAGGACAGGGGTTTAATGAAAAACTGTTTTTT.

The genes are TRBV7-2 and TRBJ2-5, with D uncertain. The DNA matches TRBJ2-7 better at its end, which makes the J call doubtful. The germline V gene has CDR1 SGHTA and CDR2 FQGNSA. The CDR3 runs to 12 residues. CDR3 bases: TGTGCCAGCAGCCTCTCTCGTTACGAGCAGTACTTC. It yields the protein CASSLSRYEQYF.

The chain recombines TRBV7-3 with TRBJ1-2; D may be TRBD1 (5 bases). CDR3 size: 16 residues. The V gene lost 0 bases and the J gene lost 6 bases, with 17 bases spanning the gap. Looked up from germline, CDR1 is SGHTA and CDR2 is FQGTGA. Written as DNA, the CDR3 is TGTGCCAGCAGCTTAACCGGGGCAGGGTCTAAGGATGGCTACACCTTC. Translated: CASSLTGAGSKDGYTF.

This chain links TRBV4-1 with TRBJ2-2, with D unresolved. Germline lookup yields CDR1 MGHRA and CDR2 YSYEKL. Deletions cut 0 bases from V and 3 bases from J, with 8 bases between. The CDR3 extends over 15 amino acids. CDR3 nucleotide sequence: TGCGCCAGCAGCCAAGACCGGATTTACACCGGGGAGCTGTTTTTT. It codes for CASSQDRIYTGELFF.

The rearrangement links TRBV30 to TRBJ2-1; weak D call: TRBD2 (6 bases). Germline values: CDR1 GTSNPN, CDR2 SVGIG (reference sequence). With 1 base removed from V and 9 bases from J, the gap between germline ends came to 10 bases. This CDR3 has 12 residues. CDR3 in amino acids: CAWSAGVSEQFF. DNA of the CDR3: TGTGCCTGGAGTGCGGGAGTGAGTGAGCAGTTCTTC.

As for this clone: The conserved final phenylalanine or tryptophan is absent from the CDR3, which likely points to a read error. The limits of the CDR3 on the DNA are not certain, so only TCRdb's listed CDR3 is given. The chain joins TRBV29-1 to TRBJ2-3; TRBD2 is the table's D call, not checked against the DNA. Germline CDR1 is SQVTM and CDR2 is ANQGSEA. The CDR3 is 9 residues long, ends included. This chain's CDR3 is CSVEGGEGL.

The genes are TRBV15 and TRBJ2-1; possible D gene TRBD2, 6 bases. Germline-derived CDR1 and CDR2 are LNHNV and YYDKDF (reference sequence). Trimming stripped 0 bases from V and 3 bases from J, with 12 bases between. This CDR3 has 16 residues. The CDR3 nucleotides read TGTGCCACCAGCAGAGATTACCTAGCGAACTACAATGAGCAGTTCTTC. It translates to CATSRDYLANYNEQFF.

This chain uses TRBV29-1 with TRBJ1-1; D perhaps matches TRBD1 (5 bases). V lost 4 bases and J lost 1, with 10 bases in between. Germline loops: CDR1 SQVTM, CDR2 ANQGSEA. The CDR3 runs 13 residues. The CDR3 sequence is CSVVGGGNTEAFF. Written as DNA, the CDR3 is TGCAGCGTTGTTGGGGGGGGGAACACTGAAGCTTTCTTT.

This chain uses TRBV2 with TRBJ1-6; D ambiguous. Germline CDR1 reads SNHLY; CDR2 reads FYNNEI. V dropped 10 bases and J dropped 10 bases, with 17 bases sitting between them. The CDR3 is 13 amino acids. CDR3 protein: CAISEWSESPLHF. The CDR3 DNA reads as TGTGCCATCTCTGAGTGGTCTGAGTCACCCCTCCACTTT.

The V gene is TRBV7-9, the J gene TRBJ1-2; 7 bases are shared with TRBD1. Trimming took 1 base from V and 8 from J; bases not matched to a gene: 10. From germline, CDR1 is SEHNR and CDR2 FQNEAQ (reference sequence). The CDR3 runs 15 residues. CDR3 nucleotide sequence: TGTGCCAGCAGCTTAGGAGACAGGGAAACACAGGGCTACACCTTC. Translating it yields CASSLGDRETQGYTF. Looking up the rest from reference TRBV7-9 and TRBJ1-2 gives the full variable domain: DTGVSQNPRHKITKRGQNVTFRCDPISEHNRLYWYRQTLGQGPEFLTYFQNEAQLEKSRLLSDRFSAERPKGSFSTLEIQRTEQGDSAMYLCASSLGDRETQGYTFGSGTRLTVV.

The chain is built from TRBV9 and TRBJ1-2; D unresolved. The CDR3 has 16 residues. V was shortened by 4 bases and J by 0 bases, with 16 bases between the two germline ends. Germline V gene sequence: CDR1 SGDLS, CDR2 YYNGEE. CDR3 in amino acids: CASSLEGGSANYGYTF. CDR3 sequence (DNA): TGTGCCAGCAGCCTCGAAGGAGGGAGCGCTAACTATGGCTACACCTTC.

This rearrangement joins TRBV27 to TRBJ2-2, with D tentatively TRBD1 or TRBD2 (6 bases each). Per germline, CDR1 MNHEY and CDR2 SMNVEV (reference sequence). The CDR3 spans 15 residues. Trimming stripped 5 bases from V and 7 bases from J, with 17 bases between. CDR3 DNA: TGTGCCAGCAGTGGCACGATAGGGGGGATCGGGGAGCTGTTTTTT. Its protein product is CASSGTIGGIGELFF.